In this sample, the clone carrying this TCR beta chain turned up once. This sample was included in a study of neurological immune-mediated disorders. The cDNA came from 5'RACE, which used 10-nucleotide random UMIs. TCRdb itself ran the 5' RACE reads through MiXCR, one entry per CDR3 protein. This sample has over 11,000 distinct CDR3 sequences, with more than 9% found just once. PBMCs numbering 2 million and stored at -80 C yielded the unsorted libraries. V was cut by 0 bases and J by 0 bases, with 8 bases left in between. Germline V lookup: CDR1 SGHRS, CDR2 YFSETQ. This CDR3 is 15 amino acids long. The chain recombines TRBV5-1 with TRBJ2-3; D remains ambiguous. Sequencing was carried out using PBMCs. The sequence was collected from a woman aged 40-49 years in good health. The chain's CDR3 is CASSLGRQSTDTQYF. CDR3 DNA: TGCGCCAGCAGCTTGGGTCGGCAGAGCACAGATACGCAGTATTTT.